This T cell receptor (beta chain) stems from a study of untreated major depressive disorder. Study-level results: CD4+ T cells from depressed patients used TRBV05-01 (Vbeta 5.1) more often than controls. Only three preselected Vbeta families were compared in sequencing.

TCRdb's copy holds only in-frame clones and misses some; the assay was immunoSEQ multiplex PCR. The sample contains more than 25,000 clones, roughly nine tenths of which appear only once. Every depressed patient was matched in pairs with a non-depressed control on sex, age, current smoking status and body mass index. Patients had taken no psychiatric medication, including antidepressants, for at least 8 weeks before enrollment. Thawed PBMCs underwent magnetic negative selection for CD4+ T cells. With respect to this clone: Its antigen is undetermined.

CDR1 MNHNY and CDR2 SVGAGI come from the germline V gene (reference sequence). V shed 6 bases and J 4 bases; nucleotides not matched to a gene: 1. The CDR3 runs 12 residues. The material sequenced was CD4+ T cells from PBMCs. This clonotype was sampled from a woman aged 30 to 39 with major depressive disorder. The chain joins TRBV6-6 to TRBJ2-5; 8 positions agree with TRBD1. CDR3 sequence (DNA): TGTGCCAGCAGCCAGGGGGCAGAGACCCAGTACTTC. Its protein product is CASSQGAETQYF.